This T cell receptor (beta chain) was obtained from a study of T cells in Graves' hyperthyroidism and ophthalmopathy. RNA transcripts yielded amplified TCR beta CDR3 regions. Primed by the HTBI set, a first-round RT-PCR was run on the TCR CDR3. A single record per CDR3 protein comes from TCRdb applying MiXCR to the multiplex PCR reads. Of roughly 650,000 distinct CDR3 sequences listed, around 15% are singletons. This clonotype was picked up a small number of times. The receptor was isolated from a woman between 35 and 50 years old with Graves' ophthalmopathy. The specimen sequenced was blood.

CDR3 coding DNA: TGCGCCAGCAGCCAAACAAGGGGGCTTAATGAAAAACTGTTTTTT. Its translation is CASSQTRGLNEKLFF. The chain employs TRBV4-1 and TRBJ1-4; the match to TRBD1 covers 7 bases. The germline CDR1 and CDR2 sequences are MGHRA and YSYEKL. Unmatched junction bases numbered 4, after V lost 2 bases and J lost 4 bases. The CDR3 length is 15 residues.